The 20 T cell receptor beta chains reported below all come from one sample, sequenced in a study of blood T cells in healthy people across ages. Sample-barcoded 5' priming and a J-beta primer mix drove a second PCR of 7 to 11 cycles. TCRdb re-called the 5' RACE reads with MiXCR, one entry per CDR3 protein. The data hold approximately 320,000 distinct CDR3 sequences, with roughly 26% observed a single time. The sequenced sample consisted of blood. These receptor sequences come from a woman aged 70 to 79 in good health.

This clonotype was recorded a few times. This sequence joins TRBV5-1 and TRBJ2-1; no reliable D call. V lost 0 bases to trimming and J lost 3 bases, with 10 bases between them. This CDR3 is 15 amino acids long. CDR1 is SGHRS, CDR2 YFSETQ, per germline. The CDR3 is CASSLVGGDYNEQFF. The CDR3 region has the DNA TGCGCCAGCAGCTTGGTTGGCGGAGACTACAATGAGCAGTTCTTC.

The table lists this clonotype with a few counts. In DNA form, the CDR3 reads TGTGCCAGCAGCTTAGCGGGATGGCAAGAGACCCAGTACTTC. Protein sequence: CASSLAGWQETQYF. V usage is TRBV28 and J usage is TRBJ2-5; 8 nucleotides line up with TRBD2. Germline CDR1 reads MDHEN; CDR2 reads SYDVKM. The J segment lost 2 bases and the V segment lost 6 bases, leaving 5 bases of the junction unmatched. The CDR3 has 14 amino acids. The variable domain in full, with the rest retrieved from reference TRBV28 and TRBJ2-5, is DVKVTQSSRYLVKRTGEKVFLECVQDMDHENMFWYRQDPGLGLRLIYFSYDVKMKEKGDIPEGYSVSREKKERFSLILESASTNQTSMYLCASSLAGWQETQYFGPGTRLLVL.

This chain links TRBV6-1 with TRBJ1-4, with TRBD1 matching over 7 bases. After removal of 4 bases from V and 8 bases from J, the junction contained 7 bases not matched to a gene. The CDR3 consists of 14 residues. Germline V gene data show CDR1 as MNHNS and CDR2 as SASEGT. CDR3: CASSVNRGTEKLFF. For the CDR3, the DNA is TGTGCCAGCAGTGTTAACAGGGGTACAGAAAAACTGTTTTTT.

The sample holds many counts of this clonotype. This chain links TRBV28 with TRBJ1-4; the D is unclear. This CDR3 has 16 residues. In germline, CDR1 is MDHEN, CDR2 SYDVKM. The ends were cut back, 7 bases at V and 0 bases at J, with 15 bases in the middle. The CDR3 DNA sequence: TGTGCCAGCACCCAACACGGCAGCCCAACTAATGAAAAACTGTTTTTT. Amino acids: CASTQHGSPTNEKLFF.

The chain carries TRBV28 and TRBJ2-7; the D is unclear. The CDR3 totals 14 residues. From germline, CDR1 is MDHEN and CDR2 SYDVKM. Trimming took 6 bases from V and 7 from J, leaving 19 bases between them. CDR3 loop: CASRPRSTVGEQYF. The DNA for the CDR3 is TGTGCCAGCAGGCCCAGGAGTACCGTTGGGGAGCAGTACTTC.

The rearrangement joins TRBV7-9 to TRBJ2-5, with TRBD2 matching 12 bases. The germline V gene has CDR1 SEHNR and CDR2 FQNEAQ (reference sequence). The V segment lost 5 bases and the J segment 1 base; nucleotides outside the gene matches: 11. This CDR3 has 18 residues. For the CDR3, the DNA is TGTGCCAGCAGCACAGCTAGCGGGAGGGCCGTCTTCCAAGAGACCCAGTACTTC. Protein sequence: CASSTASGRAVFQETQYF.

The J gene is TRBJ2-7, the V gene TRBV12-3 or TRBV12-4; no clear D gene. V shed 2 bases and J shed 3 bases, with 8 bases lying between them. This CDR3 contains 13 residues. The chain's CDR3 is CASSLLSIYEQYF. The CDR3 bases are TGTGCCAGCAGTTTACTTTCCATCTACGAGCAGTACTTC.

As regards this clonotype: One junction end disagrees with the germline gene, perhaps due to a read error. V usage is TRBV12-3 or TRBV12-4 and J usage is TRBJ1-2; D unclear. The CDR3 runs to 12 residues. As DNA, the CDR3 is TGTGCTAGCAGTTTAGACTTCTATGGCTACACCTTC. It specifies CASSLDFYGYTF.

This clonotype was counted between two and nine times. The V call is TRBV20-1, the J call TRBJ2-7, with 7 positions matching TRBD2. In germline, CDR1 is DFQATT, CDR2 SNEGSKA (reference sequence). This CDR3 comprises 12 residues. V lost 1 base to trimming and J lost 5 bases; unmatched junction nucleotides: 2. The CDR3 region is CSARGEGHEQYF. The CDR3 coding sequence is TGCAGTGCTAGAGGGGAGGGCCACGAGCAGTACTTC.

This clonotype was seen more than once but under ten times. The chain uses TRBV7-2 and TRBJ2-1; 10 bases match TRBD2. Germline-derived CDR1 and CDR2 are SGHTA and FQGNSA. V lost 1 base, J lost 0 bases, and 6 bases stayed unmatched. The CDR3 is 18 amino acids. CDR3 bases: TGTGCCAGCAGCTTAGTGGCTAGCGGGAGAAGCTCCTACAATGAGCAGTTCTTC. Translation: CASSLVASGRSSYNEQFF. Variable domain in full (rest from reference TRBV7-2 and TRBJ2-1): GAGVSQSPSNKVTEKGKDVELRCDPISGHTALYWYRQSLGQGLEFLIYFQGNSAPDKSGLPSDRFSAERTGGSVSTLTIQRTQQEDSAVYLCASSLVASGRSSYNEQFFGPGTRLTVL.

CDR3 amino acids: CASTSSGDLSYNEQFF. The CDR3 DNA reads TGTGCCAGCACCTCATCAGGCGACTTGTCCTACAATGAGCAGTTCTTC. The chain has TRBV28 and TRBJ2-1; D is unclear. This CDR3 has 16 residues. The germline gives CDR1 MDHEN, CDR2 SYDVKM. Trimming removed 7 bases from V and 1 base from J, with 17 bases in between.

The chain combines TRBV27 with TRBJ2-7; no clear D gene. CDR1 is MNHEY and CDR2 is SMNVEV in the germline V gene (reference sequence). The CDR3 is 9 amino acids. The V end lost 3 bases, the J end lost 6 bases, and 0 bases lay between the germline ends. The CDR3 nucleotides are TGTGCCAGCAGTTTCGAGCAGTACTTC. It specifies CASSFEQYF.

This clonotype was found a few times. This chain links TRBV5-6 with TRBJ2-2; 10 bases align to TRBD1. CDR1 and CDR2 (germline): SGHDT, YYEEEE. The CDR3 covers 16 residues. The trim removed 5 bases at V and 6 bases at J, leaving 10 bases unmatched. The CDR3 DNA reads TGTGCCAGCAGTCTTCCGGGACAGGGGAAGGCCGGGGAGCTGTTTTTT. Translation: CASSLPGQGKAGELFF.

V is TRBV9 and J is TRBJ2-5; 10 positions agree with TRBD1. This CDR3 region has 14 residues. Germline trimming cut 3 bases from V and 5 bases from J; bases unmatched to any gene: 4. Germline CDR1 reads SGDLS; CDR2 reads YYNGEE. In DNA form, the CDR3 reads TGTGCCAGCAGCGCCCGGGACAGGGGTGAGACCCAGTACTTC. Translation: CASSARDRGETQYF.

This clonotype appeared many times. The chain is built from TRBV27 and TRBJ2-5; 7 nucleotides line up with TRBD2. J gave up 5 bases and V 0 bases, and 9 bases lay outside the gene matches. Germline values: CDR1 MNHEY, CDR2 SMNVEV (reference sequence). This CDR3 has 16 residues. The CDR3 DNA follows: TGTGCCAGCAGTTTATCGTTTGGGAGGGGACGGGAGACCCAGTACTTC. Encoded protein: CASSLSFGRGRETQYF.

Here the CDR3 reads CASSFWGLNEQYF. The CDR3 DNA sequence: TGTGCCAGCAGTTTTTGGGGGCTAAACGAGCAGTACTTC. The chain combines TRBV12-3 or TRBV12-4 with TRBJ2-7; tentative D call: TRBD1 (6 bases). CDR3 length: 13 amino acids. Trimming removed 3 bases from V and 5 bases from J, with 11 bases in between.

V is TRBV5-1 and J is TRBJ1-1; D possibly corresponds to TRBD1 (5 bases). There are 15 residues in the CDR3. Trimming shortened V by 0 bases and J by 2 bases, and 11 bases separated the two germline ends. Germline CDR1 reads SGHRS; CDR2 reads YFSETQ. CDR3 DNA sequence: TGCGCCAGCAGCTTGGCTCCGGGGGGTAACACTGAAGCTTTCTTT. This translates into CASSLAPGGNTEAFF.

The chain is built from TRBV29-1 and TRBJ2-5; TRBD1 might be the D (6 bases). The germline V and J ends were trimmed by 4 bases and 4 bases, with 16 bases remaining between them. Per germline, CDR1 SQVTM and CDR2 ANQGSEA. This CDR3 spans 14 amino acids. Here the CDR3 reads CSVAPLGAPETQYF. CDR3 coding DNA: TGCAGCGTTGCCCCCCTGGGGGCACCAGAGACCCAGTACTTC.

At least ten counts were recorded for this clonotype. J is TRBJ1-4 and V is TRBV28; 7 positions match TRBD1. This CDR3 contains 14 residues. V shed 4 bases, J shed 3 bases, and the junction held 2 bases outside the gene matches. The germline CDR1 and CDR2 sequences are MDHEN and SYDVKM. The chain's CDR3 is CASSYGTANEKLFF. The CDR3 DNA follows: TGTGCCAGCAGTTATGGGACAGCTAATGAAAAACTGTTTTTT. Based on the CDR3 plus reference TRBV28 and TRBJ1-4, the full variable domain is DVKVTQSSRYLVKRTGEKVFLECVQDMDHENMFWYRQDPGLGLRLIYFSYDVKMKEKGDIPEGYSVSREKKERFSLILESASTNQTSMYLCASSYGTANEKLFFGSGTQLSVL.

This clonotype was observed a few times. Mismatch with germline at one junction end may stem from a read error. The chain joins TRBV7-3 to TRBJ2-3, with TRBD2 identical over 11 bases. The CDR3 has 15 amino acids. Germline values: CDR1 SGHTA, CDR2 FQGTGA. CDR3 coding DNA: TGTGCCAGCAGCCTAACTAGCGGGAGTAGTCATACGCAGTATTTT. This translates into CASSLTSGSSHTQYF.